Shown below are 9 T cell receptor beta chains from a single sample sequenced in a study of shared clonotypes between healthy human individuals. Some clones are missing from TCRdb's copy, which holds only in-frame ones; the method was immunoSEQ multiplex PCR. The sample holds approximately 650,000 clones, roughly 96% seen once. Terminally differentiated effector memory CD45RA+ cells were excluded from the naive CD8 cells, which were CD45RO-negative and positively selected for CCR7. Material for sequencing was naive CD8+ T cells sorted from blood. Receptor source: a woman aged 25 to 39 in good health.

The gene calls are TRBV5-4 and TRBJ1-1; the D is unclear. CDR3 length: 13 amino acids. V dropped 2 bases and J dropped 1 base, with 6 bases sitting between them. CDR1 and CDR2 (germline): SGHNT, YYREEE (reference sequence). The CDR3 sequence: CASSFNENTEAFF. For the CDR3, the DNA is TGTGCCAGCAGCTTCAACGAGAACACTGAAGCTTTCTTT.

The chain links TRBV4-1 to TRBJ2-3; either TRBD1 or TRBD2 may fit D (5 bases each). From germline, CDR1 is MGHRA and CDR2 YSYEKL. The CDR3 covers 16 residues. Trimming removed 1 base from V and 1 base from J, with 12 bases in between. CDR3 nucleotides: TGCGCCAGCAGCCAAGCCGTGGGGACCCGCACAGATACGCAGTATTTT. It translates to CASSQAVGTRTDTQYF.

The rearrangement joins TRBV6-1 to TRBJ1-1; TRBD1 might be the D (6 bases). CDR1 MNHNS and CDR2 SASEGT come from the germline V gene. The V gene lost 5 bases and the J gene lost 1 base, with 14 bases spanning the gap. This CDR3 region has 15 residues. CDR3: CASSKNRAPNTEAFF. In nucleotides, the CDR3 is TGTGCCAGCAGTAAAAACAGGGCACCGAACACTGAAGCTTTCTTT.

This rearrangement joins TRBV4-1 to TRBJ2-1; D possibly uses TRBD1 or TRBD2 (5 bases each). V lost 8 bases and J 4 bases, leaving 6 bases between the germline ends. The length of the CDR3 is 11 residues. Per the germline V gene, CDR1 is MGHRA and CDR2 is YSYEKL. The CDR3 here is CASGGYNEQFF. The DNA for the CDR3 is TGCGCCAGCGGGGGATACAATGAGCAGTTCTTC.

The J gene is TRBJ1-5, the V gene TRBV28; D is possibly TRBD1 (5 bases). Per the germline V gene, CDR1 is MDHEN and CDR2 is SYDVKM. CDR3 length: 14 amino acids. The ends were cut back, 6 bases at V and 1 base at J, with 10 bases in the middle. CDR3 DNA: TGTGCCAGCAGGGTGACAGAGAGCAATCAGCCCCAGCATTTT. Residues: CASRVTESNQPQHF.

This chain links TRBV28 with TRBJ1-5, with TRBD1 as a possible D gene (5 bases). This CDR3 is built from 13 residues. The V gene lost 3 bases and the J gene lost 6 bases, with 9 bases spanning the gap. Germline V gives CDR1 MDHEN, CDR2 SYDVKM. Here the CDR3 reads CASSLEGPQPQHF. CDR3 DNA: TGTGCCAGCAGTTTGGAGGGGCCTCAGCCCCAGCATTTT.

This clone was counted once. The rearrangement links TRBV29-1 to TRBJ1-1, with TRBD1 as a possible D gene (6 bases). The CDR3 extends over 11 amino acids. Trimming took off 4 bases at V and 11 bases at J, with 14 bases between the two ends. Germline assignment: CDR1 SQVTM and CDR2 ANQGSEA. CDR3 in amino acids: CSVAGSGGAFF. The CDR3 DNA follows: TGCAGCGTTGCCGGGTCTGGGGGCGCTTTCTTT.

The V call is TRBV27, the J call TRBJ2-7; D could derive from TRBD1 or TRBD2 (5 bases each). The CDR3 covers 14 residues. The germline V and J ends were trimmed by 6 bases and 0 bases, with 12 bases remaining between them. Per the germline V gene, CDR1 is MNHEY and CDR2 is SMNVEV (reference sequence). CDR3 sequence (DNA): TGTGCCAGCAGATCGGGACGGAGCTCCTACGAGCAGTACTTC. Its translation is CASRSGRSSYEQYF.

J is TRBJ1-2 and V is TRBV12-5; 11 bases line up with TRBD1. The CDR3 is made up of 12 amino acids. Germline trimming cut 6 bases from V and 13 bases from J; bases unmatched to any gene: 7. Germline-derived CDR1 and CDR2 are LGHNT and FRNRAP. The CDR3 sequence: CASGPGQGVSTF. In DNA, the CDR3 is TGTGCTAGTGGCCCGGGACAGGGGGTTTCCACCTTC.